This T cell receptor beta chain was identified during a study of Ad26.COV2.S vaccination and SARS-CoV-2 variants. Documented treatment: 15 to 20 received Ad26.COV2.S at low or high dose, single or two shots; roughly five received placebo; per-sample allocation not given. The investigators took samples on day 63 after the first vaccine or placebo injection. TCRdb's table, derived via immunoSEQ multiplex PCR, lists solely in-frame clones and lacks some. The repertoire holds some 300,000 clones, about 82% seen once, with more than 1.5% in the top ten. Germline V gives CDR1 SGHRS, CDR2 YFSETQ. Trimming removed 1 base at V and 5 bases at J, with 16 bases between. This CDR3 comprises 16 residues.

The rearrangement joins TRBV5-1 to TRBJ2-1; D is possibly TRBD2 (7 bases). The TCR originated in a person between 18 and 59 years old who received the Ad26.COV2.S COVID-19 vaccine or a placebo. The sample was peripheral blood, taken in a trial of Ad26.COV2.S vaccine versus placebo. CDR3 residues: CASSLRRGGPDNEQFF. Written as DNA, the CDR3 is TGCGCCAGCAGCTTGAGGAGGGGGGGACCAGACAATGAGCAGTTCTTC.